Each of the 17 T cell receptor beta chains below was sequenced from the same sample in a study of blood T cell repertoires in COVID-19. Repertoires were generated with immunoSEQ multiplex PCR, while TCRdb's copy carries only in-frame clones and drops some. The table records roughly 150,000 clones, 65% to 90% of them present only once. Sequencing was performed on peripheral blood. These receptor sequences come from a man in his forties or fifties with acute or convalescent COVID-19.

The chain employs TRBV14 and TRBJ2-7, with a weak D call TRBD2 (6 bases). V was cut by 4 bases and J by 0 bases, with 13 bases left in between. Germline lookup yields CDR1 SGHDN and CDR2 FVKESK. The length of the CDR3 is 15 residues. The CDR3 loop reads CASSPWGVDSYEQYF. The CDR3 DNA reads TGTGCCAGCAGCCCGTGGGGGGTTGACTCCTACGAGCAGTACTTC.

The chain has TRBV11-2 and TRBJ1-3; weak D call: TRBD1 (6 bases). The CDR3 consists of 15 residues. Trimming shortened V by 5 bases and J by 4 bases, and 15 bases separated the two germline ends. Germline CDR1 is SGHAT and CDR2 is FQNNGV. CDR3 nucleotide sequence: TGTGCCAGCAGCCGACCCTCCGGACAGGGAAACACCATATATTTT. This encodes CASSRPSGQGNTIYF.

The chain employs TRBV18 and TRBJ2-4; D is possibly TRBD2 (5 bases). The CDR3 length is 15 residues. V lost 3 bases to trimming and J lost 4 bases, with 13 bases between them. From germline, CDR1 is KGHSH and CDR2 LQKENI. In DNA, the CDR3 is TGTGCCAGCTCACCGTCTAGCCGGGCTAAAAACATTCAGTACTTC. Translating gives CASSPSSRAKNIQYF.

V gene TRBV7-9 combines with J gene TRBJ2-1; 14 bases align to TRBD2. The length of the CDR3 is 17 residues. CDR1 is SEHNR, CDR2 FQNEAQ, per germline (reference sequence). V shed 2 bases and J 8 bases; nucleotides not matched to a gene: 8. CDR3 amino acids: CASSLYSGLAGAHEQFF. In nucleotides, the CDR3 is TGTGCCAGCAGCTTATACTCGGGACTAGCGGGAGCCCATGAGCAGTTCTTC.

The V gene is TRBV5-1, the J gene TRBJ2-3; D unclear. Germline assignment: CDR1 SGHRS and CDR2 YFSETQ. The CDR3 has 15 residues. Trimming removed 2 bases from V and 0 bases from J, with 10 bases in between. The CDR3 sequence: CASSFFSTSTDTQYF. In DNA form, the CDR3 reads TGCGCCAGCAGCTTCTTTTCGACTAGCACAGATACGCAGTATTTT.

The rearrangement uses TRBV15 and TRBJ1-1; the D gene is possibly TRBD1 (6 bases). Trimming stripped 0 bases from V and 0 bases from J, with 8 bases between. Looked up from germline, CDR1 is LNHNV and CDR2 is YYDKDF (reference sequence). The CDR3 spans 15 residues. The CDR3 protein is CATSRDRGVNTEAFF. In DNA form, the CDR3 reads TGTGCCACCAGCAGAGACAGGGGCGTGAACACTGAAGCTTTCTTT.

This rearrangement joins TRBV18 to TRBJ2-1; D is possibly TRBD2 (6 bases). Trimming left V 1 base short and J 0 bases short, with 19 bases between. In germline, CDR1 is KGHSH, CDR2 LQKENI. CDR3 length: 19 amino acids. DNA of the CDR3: TGTGCCAGCTCACCACGGTCGGGGCTAGCGACCGGCTCCTACAATGAGCAGTTCTTC. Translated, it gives CASSPRSGLATGSYNEQFF.

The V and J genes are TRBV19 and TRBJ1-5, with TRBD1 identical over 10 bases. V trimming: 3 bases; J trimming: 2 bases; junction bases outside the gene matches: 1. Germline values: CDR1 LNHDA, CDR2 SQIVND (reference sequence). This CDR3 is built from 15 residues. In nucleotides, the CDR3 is TGTGCCAGTAGTATTGGACAGGGGGGCAATCAGCCCCAGCATTTT. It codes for CASSIGQGGNQPQHF.

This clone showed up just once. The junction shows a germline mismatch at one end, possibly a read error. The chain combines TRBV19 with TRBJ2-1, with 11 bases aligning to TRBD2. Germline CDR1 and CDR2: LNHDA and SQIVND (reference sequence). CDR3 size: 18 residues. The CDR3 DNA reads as TGTGCCAGTAGCATAGCGGGAGGGGCCGGCTTCCCGGGGAATGAGCAGTTCTTC. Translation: CASSIAGGAGFPGNEQFF.

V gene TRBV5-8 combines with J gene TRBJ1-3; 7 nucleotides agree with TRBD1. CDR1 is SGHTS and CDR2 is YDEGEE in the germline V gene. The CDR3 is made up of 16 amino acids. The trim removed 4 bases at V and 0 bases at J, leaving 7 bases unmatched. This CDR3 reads CASSTGAWASGNTIYF. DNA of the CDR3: TGTGCCAGCAGCACAGGGGCTTGGGCCTCTGGAAACACCATATATTTT.

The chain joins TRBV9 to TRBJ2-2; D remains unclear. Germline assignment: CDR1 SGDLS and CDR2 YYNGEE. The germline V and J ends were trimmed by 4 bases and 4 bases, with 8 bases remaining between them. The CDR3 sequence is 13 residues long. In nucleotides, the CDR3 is TGTGCCAGCAGCCCTATCGTCACCGGGGAGCTGTTTTTT. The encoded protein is CASSPIVTGELFF.

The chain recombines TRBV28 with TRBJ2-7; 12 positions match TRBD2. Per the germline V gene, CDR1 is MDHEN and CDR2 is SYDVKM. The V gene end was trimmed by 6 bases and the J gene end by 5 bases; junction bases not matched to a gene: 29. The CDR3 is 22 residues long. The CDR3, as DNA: TGTGCCAGCAGACAAATTACAAGTCGTGAGGCTAGCGGGAGGGCCCTCTTCCACGAGCAGTACTTC. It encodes CASRQITSREASGRALFHEQYF. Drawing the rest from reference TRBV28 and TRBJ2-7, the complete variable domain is DVKVTQSSRYLVKRTGEKVFLECVQDMDHENMFWYRQDPGLGLRLIYFSYDVKMKEKGDIPEGYSVSREKKERFSLILESASTNQTSMYLCASRQITSREASGRALFHEQYFGPGTRLTVT.

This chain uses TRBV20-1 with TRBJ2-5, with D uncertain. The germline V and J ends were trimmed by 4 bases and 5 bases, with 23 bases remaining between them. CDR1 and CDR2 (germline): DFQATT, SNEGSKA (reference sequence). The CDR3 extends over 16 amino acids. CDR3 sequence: CSAIEPTRPNSETQYF. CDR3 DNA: TGCAGTGCTATTGAGCCGACTCGACCCAACTCGGAGACCCAGTACTTC.

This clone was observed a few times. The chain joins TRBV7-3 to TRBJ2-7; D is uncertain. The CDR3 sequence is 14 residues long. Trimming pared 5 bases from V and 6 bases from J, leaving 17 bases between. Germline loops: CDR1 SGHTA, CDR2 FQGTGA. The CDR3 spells CASSPGVVPFEQYF. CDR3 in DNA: TGTGCCAGCAGCCCCGGAGTAGTCCCTTTCGAGCAGTACTTC. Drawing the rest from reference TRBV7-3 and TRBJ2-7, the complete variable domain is GAGVSQTPSNKVTEKGKYVELRCDPISGHTALYWYRQSLGQGPEFLIYFQGTGAADDSGLPNDRFFAVRPEGSVSTLKIQRTERGDSAVYLCASSPGVVPFEQYFGPGTRLTVT.

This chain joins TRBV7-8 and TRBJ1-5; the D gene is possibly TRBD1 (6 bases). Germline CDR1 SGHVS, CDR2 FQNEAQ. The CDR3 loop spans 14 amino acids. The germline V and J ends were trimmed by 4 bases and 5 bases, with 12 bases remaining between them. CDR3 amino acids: CASSSRGLDQPQHF. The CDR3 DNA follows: TGTGCCAGCAGCTCCAGGGGATTGGATCAGCCCCAGCATTTT.

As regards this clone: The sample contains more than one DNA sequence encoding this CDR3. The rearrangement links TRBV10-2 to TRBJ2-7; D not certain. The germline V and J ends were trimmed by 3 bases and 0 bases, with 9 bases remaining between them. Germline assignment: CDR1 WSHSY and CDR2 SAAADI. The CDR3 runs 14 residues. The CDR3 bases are TGCGCCAGCAGTGACAGGCTCAGCTCCTACGAGCAGTACTTC. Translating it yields CASSDRLSSYEQYF.

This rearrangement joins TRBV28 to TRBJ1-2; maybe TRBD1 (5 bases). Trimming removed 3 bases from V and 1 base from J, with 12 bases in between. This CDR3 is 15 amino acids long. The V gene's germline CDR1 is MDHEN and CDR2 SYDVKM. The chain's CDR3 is CASSFRGRVNYGYTF. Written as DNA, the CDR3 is TGTGCCAGCAGTTTCCGCGGCAGGGTTAACTATGGCTACACCTTC.